The present TCR beta chain was sequenced within a study of blood T cell repertoires in COVID-19 (dated by TCRdb to 2020 to 2021). Regarding the research as a whole: Collaborator samples came from the United States, Italy and Spain and covered acute and convalescent phases of COVID-19. Where available, HLA class I and class II types were taken from metadata supplied by the sample provider and were not determined by assay-based typing. The samples were drawn from the first 160 participants of the ongoing ImmuneRACE study and from under 1,500 subjects provided by 6 global collaborators. The repertoires were released in a freely available public database intended as a resource for research on the immune response to SARS-CoV-2. Deeply sampled blood TCRbeta repertoires from subjects exposed to, actively infected with, or recovered from COVID-19 were included in the dataset. The prospective study material was composed of cDNA or gDNA derived from T cells, B-cell-depleted T cells, or PBMCs. Nearly every sample came with metadata listing a de-identified subject ID, COVID-19 status, age in years and sex.

At one collaborating source in Seattle, patients were enrolled during active infection and were followed longitudinally through the course of disease. Each collaborating institution followed its own protocols to collect whole blood in K2EDTA tubes. For TCRbeta analysis, collaborator samples were shipped as frozen whole blood, as isolated PBMCs, or as DNA extracted from either sample type. With respect to this clone: Its specific antigen is unknown. Base qualities are not provided; no much larger clone lies one nucleotide away.

TCRbeta CDR3 regions were amplified from genomic DNA using the immunoSEQ Assay, a bias-controlled multiplex PCR. The study's processing was this. The number of nucleated cells in each sample was estimated from the amplification of reference gene primers within the assay. To quantify the absolute abundance of each unique TCRbeta CDR3 rearrangement, sequence reads were collapsed and filtered. For each sample, productive Simpson clonality was calculated as the square root of Simpson's diversity index across productive rearrangements. What TCRdb holds here is the immuneACCESS table cut down to in-frame rearrangements. Part of the clones is not present; checked against another copy, under half of the missing clones reflect an unresolved V gene, and the others are unexplained. V and J calls and clone size are those listed in that table; D and trimming were worked out from the DNA. In all, the sample holds roughly 100,000 clones, and 76% of those were seen once. Of the sample, more than 5% falls within the top ten clones.

On the study overall, not on this receptor specifically: The quantity of clinical and demographic metadata differed by source and by participant and was supplied without curation.

V and J are truncated by 0 bases and 6 bases respectively, leaving an intervening sequence of 8 bases. Including cysteine and phenylalanine, the CDR3 has 14 amino acids. Only the CDR3 DNA is retained, 42 bases long and in frame from the first base. CDR1 LGHDT and CDR2 YNNKEL are derived from the germline V gene (reference sequence). The V and J genes are TRBV3-1 (or the pseudogene TRBV3-2) and TRBJ1-4, with TRBD1 perhaps the D gene, on 6 matching bases. This TCR was recovered from an elderly man with COVID-19, enrolled during active disease. Sequencing was done on a sample of peripheral blood. The DNA reads as follows: TGTGCCAGCAGCCAAGAGGACAGAGATGAAAAACTGTTTTTT. Its protein is CASSQEDRDEKLFF.